The 32 T cell receptor beta chains presented below share a single source sample, sequenced in a study of PD-L1 blockade in urothelial cancer. Method: immunoSEQ multiplex PCR; TCRdb's copy keeps in-frame clones and lacks some. This sample has 43,000 or so clones, with more than 70% found just once. Regarding time point: pretreatment peripheral blood. The specimen comprised PBMCs, sampled around atezolizumab (anti-PD-L1) treatment. The source of these receptors is a man in his sixties with urothelial cancer.

The genes are TRBV11-2 and TRBJ2-5; D gene ambiguous. The CDR3 is 13 residues long. V was shortened by 2 bases and J by 5 bases, with 9 bases between the two germline ends. The germline CDR1 and CDR2 sequences are SGHAT and FQNNGV. Here the CDR3 reads CASSLTGLETQYF. Here the CDR3 DNA reads TGTGCCAGCAGCTTAACGGGTTTGGAGACCCAGTACTTC.

The chain couples TRBV6-4 to TRBJ2-2, with TRBD2 matching 8 bases. V trimming: 1 base; J trimming: 4 bases; junction bases outside the gene matches: 5. Germline CDR1 reads MRHNA; CDR2 reads SNTAGT. CDR3 length equals 16 residues. The CDR3 region has the DNA TGTGCCAGCAGTGACTTTGCGGGAGGTCCCACCGGGGAGCTGTTTTTT. Encoded protein: CASSDFAGGPTGELFF.

This clone was counted a single time. This chain uses TRBV19 with TRBJ2-3; TRBD1 matches 9 bases. CDR3 length equals 13 residues. In germline, CDR1 is LNHDA, CDR2 SQIVND (reference sequence). The V and J ends lost 5 bases and 3 bases, in that order; junction bases with no gene match: 0. The CDR3 coding sequence is TGTGCCAGTAGTGACAGGGGGACAGATACGCAGTATTTT. Its protein product is CASSDRGTDTQYF.

The chain recombines TRBV11-2 with TRBJ1-5; D remains unclear. Germline values: CDR1 SGHAT, CDR2 FQNNGV. The CDR3 sequence is 16 residues long. The germline V and J ends were trimmed by 1 base and 1 base, with 11 bases remaining between them. The CDR3 sequence is CASSLGAGSSNQPQHF. CDR3 DNA sequence: TGTGCCAGCAGCTTAGGGGCAGGATCGAGCAATCAGCCCCAGCATTTT.

The genes are TRBV6-6 and TRBJ1-5; D is perhaps TRBD1 (5 bases). Germline-derived CDR1 and CDR2 are MNHNY and SVGAGI (reference sequence). The V end lost 4 bases, the J end lost 2 bases, and 12 bases lay between the germline ends. CDR3 length equals 15 residues. CDR3 amino acids: CASSLGLPGNQPQHF. DNA of the CDR3: TGTGCCAGCAGTTTGGGGCTCCCAGGCAATCAGCCCCAGCATTTT.

The J gene is TRBJ1-5, the V gene TRBV18, with 12 bases aligning to TRBD1. This CDR3 is built from 15 residues. Germline CDR1 reads KGHSH; CDR2 reads LQKENI. Trimming took 5 bases from V and 5 from J; bases not matched to a gene: 4. The CDR3 DNA is TGTGCCAGCTCAAGGGGACAGGGGGCGGATCAGCCCCAGCATTTT. Its protein is CASSRGQGADQPQHF. The entire variable domain, with the rest obtained from reference TRBV18 and TRBJ1-5, is as follows: NAGVMQNPRHLVRRRGQEARLRCSPMKGHSHVYWYRQLPEEGLKFMVYLQKENIIDESGMPKERFSAEFPKEGPSILRIQQVVRGDSAAYFCASSRGQGADQPQHFGDGTRLSIL.

This chain connects TRBV19 to TRBJ2-1; tentatively, D is TRBD1 (6 bases). V was pared by 6 bases and J by 6 bases, with 18 bases between. This CDR3 has 15 residues. CDR1 is LNHDA, CDR2 SQIVND, per germline (reference sequence). CDR3 in DNA: TGTGCCAGTAGGGAAGACAGGAGACCACCCAATGAGCAGTTCTTC. Amino acid sequence: CASREDRRPPNEQFF.

The chain couples TRBV6-5 to TRBJ1-6; the D is unclear. CDR1 and CDR2 (germline): MNHEY, SVGAGI. Trimming stripped 2 bases from V and 7 bases from J, with 3 bases between. The CDR3 spans 12 residues. The CDR3 here is CASSYQNSPLHF. DNA for the CDR3: TGTGCCAGCAGTTACCAAAATTCACCCCTCCACTTT.

The chain employs TRBV6-5 and TRBJ2-7; D remains unclear. Per germline, CDR1 MNHEY and CDR2 SVGAGI. The CDR3 spans 14 residues. Between the trimmed V and J ends, which lost 6 bases and 2 bases, there was a span of 14 bases. The DNA for the CDR3 is TGTGCCAGCAGCCCGAGTGAGGCTCCCTACGAGCAGTACTTC. The encoded protein is CASSPSEAPYEQYF.

This rearrangement joins TRBV25-1 to TRBJ2-7, with D tentatively TRBD1 (5 bases). Trimming shortened V by 11 bases and J by 2 bases, and 13 bases separated the two germline ends. Germline V CDR1 and CDR2: MGHDK, SYGVNS. This CDR3 is built from 12 residues. The CDR3 loop reads CASQLGPYEQYF. CDR3 DNA sequence: TGTGCCTCGCAACTGGGGCCCTACGAGCAGTACTTC.

CDR3 coding DNA: TGCGCCAGCAGCCCGGGAGTGAGGTGGGGAGGGGATGAGCAGTTCTTC. It is translated as CASSPGVRWGGDEQFF. The chain links TRBV4-1 to TRBJ2-1; 7 nucleotides agree with TRBD2. With 4 bases clipped from V and 8 bases from J, the junction kept 14 bases outside the gene matches. The length of the CDR3 is 16 residues. CDR1 and CDR2 from the germline V gene are MGHRA and YSYEKL.

V gene TRBV29-1 combines with J gene TRBJ1-2; 7 bases match TRBD1. Germline V gene lookup returns CDR1 SQVTM and CDR2 ANQGSEA. The V segment lost 4 bases and the J segment 5 bases; nucleotides outside the gene matches: 4. The CDR3 contains 12 residues. The CDR3 loop reads CSVAGGRYGYTF. CDR3 nucleotides: TGCAGCGTTGCAGGGGGAAGATATGGCTACACCTTC.

The rearrangement links TRBV25-1 to TRBJ2-3; D possibly corresponds to TRBD2 (7 bases). This CDR3 has 14 residues. Trimming took off 10 bases at V and 6 bases at J, with 20 bases between the two ends. The germline CDR1 and CDR2 sequences are MGHDK and SYGVNS. This CDR3 reads CATAPRGGEDTQYF. DNA of the CDR3: TGTGCCACCGCCCCGAGGGGGGGGGAGGATACGCAGTATTTT. Using reference TRBV25-1 and TRBJ2-3 for the parts outside the CDR3, the full variable domain is EADIYQTPRYLVIGTGKKITLECSQTMGHDKMYWYQQDPGMELHLIHYSYGVNSTEKGDLSSESTVSRIRTEHFPLTLESARPSHTSQYLCATAPRGGEDTQYFGPGTRLTVL.

V gene TRBV19 combines with J gene TRBJ1-2; D perhaps matches TRBD1 (5 bases). From germline, CDR1 is LNHDA and CDR2 SQIVND (reference sequence). The V end lost 3 bases, the J end lost 14 bases, and 19 bases lay between the germline ends. CDR3 length: 13 amino acids. The CDR3 loop is CASSISLRAAGTF. CDR3 bases: TGTGCCAGTAGTATCAGCCTCAGGGCCGCTGGGACCTTC.

For the CDR3, the DNA is TGCGCCAGCAGCCGGAACCCGGGACAGGGAACGGAGACCCAGTACTTC. Translated, it gives CASSRNPGQGTETQYF. The genes are TRBV4-1 and TRBJ2-5; TRBD1 agrees at 9 bases. The CDR3 is 16 amino acids. The V gene's germline CDR1 is MGHRA and CDR2 YSYEKL. Trimming cost V 4 bases and J 5 bases; bases outside gene matches: 11.

This chain links TRBV13 with TRBJ2-1; maybe TRBD2 (5 bases). The V gene lost 0 bases and the J gene lost 8 bases, with 11 bases spanning the gap. CDR3 length: 14 amino acids. Germline-derived CDR1 and CDR2 are PRHDT and FYEKMQ (reference sequence). In nucleotides, the CDR3 is TGTGCCAGCAGCTTAGGGCGGGCGGGCTATGAGCAGTTCTTC. This encodes CASSLGRAGYEQFF.

The rearrangement joins TRBV7-2 to TRBJ2-5, with D hard to call. Per the germline V gene, CDR1 is SGHTA and CDR2 is FQGNSA. The V and J ends lost 4 bases and 4 bases respectively, with 7 bases between them. The CDR3 consists of 12 residues. CDR3 residues: CASSSIGETQYF. In DNA form, the CDR3 reads TGTGCCAGCAGCTCGATCGGAGAGACCCAGTACTTC.

V is TRBV29-1 and J is TRBJ2-7, with 13 bases identical to TRBD2. The germline V gene encodes CDR1 SQVTM and CDR2 ANQGSEA. This CDR3 has 13 residues. Trimming removed 6 bases from V and 4 bases from J; junction bases left unmatched: 3. The CDR3 coding sequence is TGCAGCGTCCTGACTAGCGGGAGGTACGAGCAGTACTTC. As protein: CSVLTSGRYEQYF.

The chain combines TRBV19 with TRBJ2-5; TRBD2 matches 11 bases. This CDR3 has 16 amino acids. Per germline, CDR1 LNHDA and CDR2 SQIVND (reference sequence). V was pared by 5 bases and J by 2 bases, with 7 bases of the junction left unmatched. The CDR3: CASSGSGLAVQETQYF. CDR3 coding DNA: TGTGCCAGTAGTGGCTCGGGACTAGCGGTACAAGAGACCCAGTACTTC.

CDR3 in DNA: TGTGCCAGCAGCAGGGGGTACAATCAGCCCCAGCATTTT. This codes for CASSRGYNQPQHF. The chain couples TRBV7-9 to TRBJ1-5; maybe TRBD1 (6 bases). The CDR3 totals 13 residues. CDR1 and CDR2 (germline): SEHNR, FQNEAQ (reference sequence). Deletions cut 5 bases from V and 3 bases from J, with 8 bases between.

This chain links TRBV10-1 with TRBJ2-2, with D perhaps TRBD2 (5 bases). CDR3 length equals 15 residues. Germline V gene sequence: CDR1 WNHNN, CDR2 SYGVQD (reference sequence). Trimming shortened V by 4 bases and J by 0 bases, and 9 bases separated the two germline ends. CDR3 sequence: CASSAGNPNTGELFF. DNA of the CDR3: TGCGCCAGCAGTGCCGGGAACCCGAACACCGGGGAGCTGTTTTTT.

There are many counts of this clone. The rearrangement uses TRBV27 and TRBJ1-5; 9 nucleotides align to TRBD1. CDR1 is MNHEY and CDR2 is SMNVEV in the germline V gene (reference sequence). The CDR3 runs to 15 residues. The J segment lost 5 bases and the V segment lost 8 bases, leaving 10 bases of the junction unmatched. For the CDR3, the DNA is TGTGCCAGCCGGGGACAGGGTCAACCATATCAGCCCCAGCATTTT. Amino acid sequence: CASRGQGQPYQPQHF.

The V gene is TRBV6-1, the J gene TRBJ2-7; no clear D gene. This CDR3 spans 15 amino acids. Trimming removed 7 bases at V and 5 bases at J, with 21 bases between. Germline CDR1 is MNHNS and CDR2 is SASEGT. The CDR3: CASIPPNSQVHEQYF. The CDR3 nucleotides are TGTGCCAGCATTCCCCCAAACTCTCAAGTTCACGAGCAGTACTTC.

The chain links TRBV11-2 to TRBJ1-5; D is perhaps TRBD1 (6 bases). The CDR3 runs to 15 residues. Germline-derived CDR1 and CDR2 are SGHAT and FQNNGV. V lost 1 base to trimming and J lost 7 bases, with 14 bases between them. CDR3 loop: CASSLGRTVGQPQHF. CDR3 in DNA: TGTGCCAGCAGCTTAGGGAGGACAGTAGGCCAGCCCCAGCATTTT. Variable domain in full (rest from reference TRBV11-2 and TRBJ1-5): EAGVAQSPRYKIIEKRQSVAFWCNPISGHATLYWYQQILGQGPKLLIQFQNNGVVDDSQLPKDRFSAERLKGVDSTLKIQPAKLEDSAVYLCASSLGRTVGQPQHFGDGTRLSIL.

This rearrangement joins TRBV29-1 to TRBJ2-7; tentative D call: TRBD1 (7 bases). This CDR3 has 14 residues. Germline CDR1 SQVTM, CDR2 ANQGSEA. The germline V and J ends were trimmed by 6 bases and 3 bases, with 18 bases remaining between them. For the CDR3, the DNA is TGCAGCGTGACGGCGGGACAGAGCTTCTACGAGCAGTACTTC. Amino acid sequence: CSVTAGQSFYEQYF.

The rearrangement joins TRBV5-6 to TRBJ1-2; D call uncertain. Germline values: CDR1 SGHDT, CDR2 YYEEEE. The CDR3 contains 16 residues. The ends were cut back, 4 bases at V and 2 bases at J, with 18 bases in the middle. CDR3 nucleotide sequence: TGTGCCAGCAGCGCCAGAACCAGGCTCTCCAACTATGGCTACACCTTC. Amino acid sequence: CASSARTRLSNYGYTF.

V and J are TRBV10-2 and TRBJ2-5; 7 bases fit TRBD2. Unmatched junction bases numbered 8, after V lost 2 bases and J lost 2 bases. Germline V gene sequence: CDR1 WSHSY, CDR2 SAAADI. The length of the CDR3 is 16 residues. The CDR3 loop reads CASSEVLLATQETQYF. CDR3 DNA: TGCGCCAGCAGTGAGGTCTTACTAGCGACTCAAGAGACCCAGTACTTC.

V and J are TRBV6-6 and TRBJ2-7; 10 positions match TRBD2. The CDR3 is made up of 14 amino acids. Germline V gene lookup returns CDR1 MNHNY and CDR2 SVGAGI (reference sequence). The V segment lost 5 bases and the J segment 1 base; nucleotides outside the gene matches: 2. The CDR3 DNA is TGTGCCAGCAGTCTACTAGCGGGGTCCTACGAGCAGTACTTC. The encoded protein is CASSLLAGSYEQYF.

This rearrangement joins TRBV2 to TRBJ2-7; 11 nucleotides line up with TRBD1. The CDR3 is made up of 14 amino acids. Germline values: CDR1 SNHLY, CDR2 FYNNEI. V shed 6 bases and J 2 bases; nucleotides not matched to a gene: 3. The CDR3 region has the DNA TGTGCCAGCAGCGGGACAGGGGGAGCCTACGAGCAGTACTTC. Residues: CASSGTGGAYEQYF.

The chain carries TRBV15 and TRBJ1-2; D perhaps matches TRBD1 (5 bases). The germline V and J ends were trimmed by 0 bases and 8 bases, with 16 bases remaining between them. Germline CDR1 reads LNHNV; CDR2 reads YYDKDF (reference sequence). CDR3 length equals 15 residues. CDR3 nucleotides: TGTGCCACCAGCAGAGATCACCCAGGGAGGGAGGGCTACACCTTC. It codes for CATSRDHPGREGYTF.

The rearrangement links TRBV7-6 to TRBJ2-5; maybe TRBD2 (5 bases). The V gene lost 0 bases and the J gene lost 2 bases, with 10 bases spanning the gap. CDR1 is SGHVS and CDR2 is FNYEAQ in the germline V gene. The CDR3 is made up of 15 amino acids. The chain's CDR3 is CASSLAGLNQETQYF. The CDR3 DNA reads as TGTGCCAGCAGCTTAGCCGGACTGAATCAAGAGACCCAGTACTTC.

The chain links TRBV5-1 to TRBJ1-2, with D unresolved. The CDR3 loop spans 12 amino acids. Looked up from germline, CDR1 is SGHRS and CDR2 is YFSETQ. The germline V and J ends were trimmed by 4 bases and 2 bases, with 6 bases remaining between them. The CDR3 DNA is TGCGCCAGCAGCCCGTCCAACTATGGCTACACCTTC. The encoded protein is CASSPSNYGYTF. Looking up the rest from reference TRBV5-1 and TRBJ1-2 gives the full variable domain: KAGVTQTPRYLIKTRGQQVTLSCSPISGHRSVSWYQQTPGQGLQFLFEYFSETQRNKGNFPGRFSGRQFSNSRSEMNVSTLELGDSALYLCASSPSNYGYTFGSGTRLTVV.